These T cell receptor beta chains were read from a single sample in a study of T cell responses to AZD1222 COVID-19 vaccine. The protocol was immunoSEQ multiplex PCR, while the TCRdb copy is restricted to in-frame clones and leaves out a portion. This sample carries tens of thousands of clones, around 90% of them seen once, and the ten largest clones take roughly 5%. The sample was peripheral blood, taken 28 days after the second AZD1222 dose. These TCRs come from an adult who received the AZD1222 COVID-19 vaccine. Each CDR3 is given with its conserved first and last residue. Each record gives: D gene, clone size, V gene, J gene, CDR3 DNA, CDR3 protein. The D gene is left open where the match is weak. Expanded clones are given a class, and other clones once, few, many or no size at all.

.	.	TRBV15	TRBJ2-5	TGTGCCACCAGTGGAGCCCGGGGCCGGGAGACCCAGTACTTC	CATSGARGRETQYF
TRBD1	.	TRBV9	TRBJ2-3	TGTGCCAGCAGCCCCCAAGGGGGCTTTAGCACAGATACGCAGTATTTT	CASSPQGGFSTDTQYF
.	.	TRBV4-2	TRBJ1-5	TGTGCCAGCAGCCAAGGTACAAGGGCCAATCAGCCCCAGCATTTT	CASSQGTRANQPQHF
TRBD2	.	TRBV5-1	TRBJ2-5	TGCGCCAGCAGCTTGGGCCATAGCGGGGGCTTTCTGGAGACCCAGTACTTC	CASSLGHSGGFLETQYF
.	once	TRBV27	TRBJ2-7	TGTGCCAGCAGTTCGAGCTCCTACGAGCAGTACTTC	CASSSSSYEQYF
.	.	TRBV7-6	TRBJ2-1	TGTGCCAGCAGCTTAGCGGACAACTCCTACAATGAGCAGTTCTTC	CASSLADNSYNEQFF
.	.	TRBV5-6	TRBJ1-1	TGTGCCAGCAGTGACAGGATCAACATGAACACTGAAGCTTTCTTT	CASSDRINMNTEAFF
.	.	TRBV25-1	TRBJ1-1	TGTGCCAGCAGGATGCAGGATTACACTGAAGCTTTCTTT	CASRMQDYTEAFF
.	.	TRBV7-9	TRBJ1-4	TGTGCCAGCAGCCCCGCGCAGGGTGATTTAGAAAAACTGTTTTTT	CASSPAQGDLEKLFF
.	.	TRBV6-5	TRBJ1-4	TGTGCCAGCAGAGGGGCTAATGAAAAACTGTTTTTT	CASRGANEKLFF
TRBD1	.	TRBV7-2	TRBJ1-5	TGTGCCAGCAGCTTAGGAGGGGACAGTTTCCAGCCCCAGCATTTT	CASSLGGDSFQPQHF
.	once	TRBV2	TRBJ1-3	TGTGCCAGCGGGTTTAGGGCAGACGGAAACACCATATATTTT	CASGFRADGNTIYF
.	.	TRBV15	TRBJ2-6	TGTGCCACCAGCAGACGCGGGGCCTTCTCTGGGGCCAACGTCCTGACTTTC	CATSRRGAFSGANVLTF
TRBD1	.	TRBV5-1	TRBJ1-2	TGCGCCAGCAGCTTGGAAGGGACAGGCCAAGGAGGCTACACCTTC	CASSLEGTGQGGYTF
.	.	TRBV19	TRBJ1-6	TGTGCCAGTAGTCCTCCAGTGAACCGGAATTCACCCCTCCACTTT	CASSPPVNRNSPLHF
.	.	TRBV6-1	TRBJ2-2	TGTGCCAGCAGTGAAATTCAGGGAGACACCGGGGAGCTGTTTTTT	CASSEIQGDTGELFF
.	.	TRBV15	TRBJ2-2	TGTGCCACCAGCAGACAGGGTACGAACACCGGGGAGCTGTTTTTT	CATSRQGTNTGELFF